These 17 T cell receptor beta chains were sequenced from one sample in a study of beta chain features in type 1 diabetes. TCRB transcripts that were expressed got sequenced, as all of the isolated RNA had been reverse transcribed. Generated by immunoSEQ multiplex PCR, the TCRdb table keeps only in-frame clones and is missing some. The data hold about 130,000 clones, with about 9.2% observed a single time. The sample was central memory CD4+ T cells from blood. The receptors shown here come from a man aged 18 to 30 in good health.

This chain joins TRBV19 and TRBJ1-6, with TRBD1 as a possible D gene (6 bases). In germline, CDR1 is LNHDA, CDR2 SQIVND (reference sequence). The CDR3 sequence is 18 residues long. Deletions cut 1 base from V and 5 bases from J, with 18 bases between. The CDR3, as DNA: TGTGCCAGTAGTATAGTCGGAGACAGGCGGCGGAATAATTCACCCCTCCACTTT. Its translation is CASSIVGDRRRNNSPLHF.

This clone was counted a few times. DNA of the CDR3: TGTGCCAGCAGCTTAGGCGAAATAACCAGGGCGCAGTTCTTC. Translated, it gives CASSLGEITRAQFF. The chain has TRBV7-8 and TRBJ2-1, with a weak D call TRBD1 (5 bases). Per the germline V gene, CDR1 is SGHVS and CDR2 is FQNEAQ. This CDR3 has 14 residues. The V end lost 1 base, the J end lost 12 bases, and 16 bases lay between the germline ends.

This CDR3 reads CSATLDKQFF. The CDR3 coding sequence is TGCAGTGCGACACTAGACAAGCAGTTCTTC. This chain joins TRBV20-1 and TRBJ2-1; tentative D call: TRBD2 (5 bases). CDR3 length equals 10 residues. The germline V gene has CDR1 DFQATT and CDR2 SNEGSKA (reference sequence). Trimming removed 6 bases at V and 11 bases at J, with 11 bases between.

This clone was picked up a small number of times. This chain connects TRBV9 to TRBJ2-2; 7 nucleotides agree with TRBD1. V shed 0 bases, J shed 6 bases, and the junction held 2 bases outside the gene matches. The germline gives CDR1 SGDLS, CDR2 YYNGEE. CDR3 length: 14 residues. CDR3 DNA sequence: TGTGCCAGCAGCGTAGAGGGGGCCGCCGGGGAGCTGTTTTTT. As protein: CASSVEGAAGELFF.

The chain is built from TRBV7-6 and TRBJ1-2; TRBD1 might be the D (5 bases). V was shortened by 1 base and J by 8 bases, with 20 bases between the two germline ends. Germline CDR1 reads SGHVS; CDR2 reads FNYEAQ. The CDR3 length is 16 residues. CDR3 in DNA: TGTGCCAGCAGCTTAGTCGATCGGGGCCAGGGAGGCGGCTACACCTTC. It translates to CASSLVDRGQGGGYTF.

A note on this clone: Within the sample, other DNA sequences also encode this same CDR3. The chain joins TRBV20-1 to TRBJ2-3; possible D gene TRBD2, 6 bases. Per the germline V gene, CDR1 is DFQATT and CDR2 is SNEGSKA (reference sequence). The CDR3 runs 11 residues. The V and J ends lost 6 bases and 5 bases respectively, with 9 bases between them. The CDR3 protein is CSASSGDTQYF. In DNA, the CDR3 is TGCAGTGCCAGTAGCGGAGATACGCAGTATTTT.

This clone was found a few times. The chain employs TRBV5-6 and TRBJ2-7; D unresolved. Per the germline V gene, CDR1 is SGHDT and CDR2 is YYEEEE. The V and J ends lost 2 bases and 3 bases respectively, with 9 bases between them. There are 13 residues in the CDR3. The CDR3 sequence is CASSFRAGYEQYF. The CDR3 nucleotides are TGTGCCAGCAGCTTTAGAGCCGGCTACGAGCAGTACTTC.

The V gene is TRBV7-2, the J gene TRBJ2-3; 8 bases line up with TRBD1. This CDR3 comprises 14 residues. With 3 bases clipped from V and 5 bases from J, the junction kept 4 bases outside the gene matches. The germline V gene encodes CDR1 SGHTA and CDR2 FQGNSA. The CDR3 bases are TGTGCCAGCAGCTTGGCAGGGGGCATAGATACGCAGTATTTT. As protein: CASSLAGGIDTQYF.

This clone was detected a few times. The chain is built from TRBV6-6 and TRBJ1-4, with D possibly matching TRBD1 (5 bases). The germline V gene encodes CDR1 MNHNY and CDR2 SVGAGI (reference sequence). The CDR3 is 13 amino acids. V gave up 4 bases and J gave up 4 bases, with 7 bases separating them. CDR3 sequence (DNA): TGTGCCAGCAGTTTGACAGTTAATGAAAAACTGTTTTTT. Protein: CASSLTVNEKLFF.

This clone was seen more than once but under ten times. The CDR3 here is CASHEAGQETQYF. For the CDR3, the DNA is TGTGCCAGCCACGAGGCCGGCCAAGAGACCCAGTACTTC. The chain uses TRBV5-6 and TRBJ2-5; D remains ambiguous. V was cut by 7 bases and J by 1 base, with 11 bases left in between. The CDR3 is 13 residues long. CDR1 is SGHDT and CDR2 is YYEEEE in the germline V gene.

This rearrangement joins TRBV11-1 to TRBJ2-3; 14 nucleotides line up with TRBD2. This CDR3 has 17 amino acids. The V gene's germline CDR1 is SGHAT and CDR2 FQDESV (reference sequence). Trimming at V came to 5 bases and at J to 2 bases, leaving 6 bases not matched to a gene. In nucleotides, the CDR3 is TGTGCCAGCAGCCCCCGGACTAGCGGGGGGACCACAGATACGCAGTATTTT. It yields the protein CASSPRTSGGTTDTQYF. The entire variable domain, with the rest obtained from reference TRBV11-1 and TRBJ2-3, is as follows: EAEVAQSPRYKITEKSQAVAFWCDPISGHATLYWYRQILGQGPELLVQFQDESVVDDSQLPKDRFSAERLKGVDSTLKIQPAELGDSAMYLCASSPRTSGGTTDTQYFGPGTRLTVL.

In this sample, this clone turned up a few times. The CDR3 nucleotides are TGTGCCAGTCATGGACTCGAGCAGTACTTC. Translation gives CASHGLEQYF. The chain uses TRBV19 and TRBJ2-7; TRBD2 might be the D (5 bases). Trimming removed 8 bases at V and 6 bases at J, with 8 bases between. In germline, CDR1 is LNHDA, CDR2 SQIVND (reference sequence). The CDR3 runs to 10 residues. Complete variable domain (other parts from reference TRBV19 and TRBJ2-7): DGGITQSPKYLFRKEGQNVTLSCEQNLNHDAMYWYRQDPGQGLRLIYYSQIVNDFQKGDIAEGYSVSREKKESFPLTVTSAQKNPTAFYLCASHGLEQYFGPGTRLTVT.

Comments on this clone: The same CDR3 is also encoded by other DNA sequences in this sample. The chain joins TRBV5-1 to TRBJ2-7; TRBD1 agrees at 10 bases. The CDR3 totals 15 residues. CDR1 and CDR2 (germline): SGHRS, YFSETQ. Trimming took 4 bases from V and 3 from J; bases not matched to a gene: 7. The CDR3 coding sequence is TGCGCCAGCAGCCTGCAGACAGGGGGCTTCTACGAGCAGTACTTC. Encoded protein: CASSLQTGGFYEQYF.

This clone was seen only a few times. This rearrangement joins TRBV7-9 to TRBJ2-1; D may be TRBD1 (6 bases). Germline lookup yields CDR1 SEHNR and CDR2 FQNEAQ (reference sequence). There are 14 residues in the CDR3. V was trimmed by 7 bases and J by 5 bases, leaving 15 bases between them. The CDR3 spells CASTSPGQNNEQFF. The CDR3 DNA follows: TGTGCCAGCACCTCTCCTGGACAGAACAATGAGCAGTTCTTC. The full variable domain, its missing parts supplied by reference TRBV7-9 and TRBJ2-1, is DTGVSQNPRHKITKRGQNVTFRCDPISEHNRLYWYRQTLGQGPEFLTYFQNEAQLEKSRLLSDRFSAERPKGSFSTLEIQRTEQGDSAMYLCASTSPGQNNEQFFGPGTRLTVL.

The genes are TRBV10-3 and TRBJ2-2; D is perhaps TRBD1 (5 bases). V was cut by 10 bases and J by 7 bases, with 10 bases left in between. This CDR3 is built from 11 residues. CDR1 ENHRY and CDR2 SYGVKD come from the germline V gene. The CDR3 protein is CATQGLGELFF. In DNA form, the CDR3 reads TGTGCCACCCAGGGTCTCGGGGAGCTGTTTTTT.

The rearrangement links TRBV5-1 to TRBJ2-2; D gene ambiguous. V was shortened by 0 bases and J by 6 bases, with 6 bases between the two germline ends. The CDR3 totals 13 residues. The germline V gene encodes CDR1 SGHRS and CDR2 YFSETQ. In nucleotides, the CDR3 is TGCGCCAGCAGCTTGGACCAGTCCGGGGAGCTGTTTTTT. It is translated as CASSLDQSGELFF. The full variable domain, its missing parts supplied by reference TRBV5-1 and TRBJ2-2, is KAGVTQTPRYLIKTRGQQVTLSCSPISGHRSVSWYQQTPGQGLQFLFEYFSETQRNKGNFPGRFSGRQFSNSRSEMNVSTLELGDSALYLCASSLDQSGELFFGEGSRLTVL.

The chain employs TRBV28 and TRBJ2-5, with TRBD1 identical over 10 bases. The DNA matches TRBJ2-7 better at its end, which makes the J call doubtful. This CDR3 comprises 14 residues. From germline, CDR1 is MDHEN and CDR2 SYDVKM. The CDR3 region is CASTDGTGVYEQYF. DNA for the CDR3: TGTGCCAGCACCGACGGGACAGGGGTTTACGAGCAGTACTTC.